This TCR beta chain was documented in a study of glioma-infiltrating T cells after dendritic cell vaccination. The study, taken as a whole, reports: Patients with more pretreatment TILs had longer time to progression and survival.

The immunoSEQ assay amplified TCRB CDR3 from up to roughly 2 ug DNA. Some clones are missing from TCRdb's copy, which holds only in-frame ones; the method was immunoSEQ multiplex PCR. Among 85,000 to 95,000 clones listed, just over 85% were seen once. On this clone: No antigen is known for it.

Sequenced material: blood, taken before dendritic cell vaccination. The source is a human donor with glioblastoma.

The CDR3 reads CASSPTQQETYGYTF. CDR3 coding DNA: TGTGCCAGCTCACCAACTCAACAGGAGACCTATGGCTACACCTTC. V gene TRBV18 combines with J gene TRBJ1-2; D might be TRBD1 (5 bases). This CDR3 spans 15 amino acids. Germline V gene sequence: CDR1 KGHSH, CDR2 LQKENI. Trimming left V 2 bases short and J 4 bases short, with 14 bases between.